A selection of T cell receptor beta chains follows, all from one sample in a study of technical replicates of blood from a few donors. Some clones are missing from TCRdb's copy, which holds only in-frame ones; the method was immunoSEQ multiplex PCR. This table has almost 90,000 clones, about 94% appearing once. Sequences were obtained from T cells isolated from PBMCs. The receptors were sampled from a human donor in good health. Both conserved end residues are trimmed from each CDR3. Only part of the rows carry a size: once, few, many, or a class if the clone is expanded.

V gene: TRBV27
clone size: -
J gene: TRBJ2-7
CDR3 protein: ASSLSSRGDEQY

V gene: TRBV6-4
clone size: -
J gene: TRBJ2-3
CDR3 protein: ASSREGGGRTQY

V gene: TRBV6-1
clone size: once
J gene: TRBJ2-7
CDR3 protein: ASRRESSYEQY

V gene: TRBV2
clone size: -
J gene: TRBJ1-2
CDR3 protein: ASTTGRDGYT

V gene: TRBV7-3
clone size: -
J gene: TRBJ1-1
CDR3 protein: ASSLTAGGTEAF

V gene: TRBV28
clone size: -
J gene: TRBJ2-7
CDR3 protein: ASRYRGVNYEQY

V gene: TRBV2
clone size: -
J gene: TRBJ2-1
CDR3 protein: ATRGLAGTDNEQF

V gene: TRBV18
clone size: few
J gene: TRBJ1-3
CDR3 protein: ASSRGTGISGNTIY

V gene: TRBV27
clone size: -
J gene: TRBJ2-7
CDR3 protein: ASSSSAPGGGGEQY

V gene: TRBV14
clone size: -
J gene: TRBJ1-2
CDR3 protein: ASSVRRGLDYGYT

V gene: TRBV30
clone size: -
J gene: TRBJ1-3
CDR3 protein: AWTRGGGSGNTIY

V gene: TRBV29-1
clone size: -
J gene: TRBJ1-1
CDR3 protein: SVGGGVGHTEAF

V gene: TRBV7-9
clone size: once
J gene: TRBJ2-3
CDR3 protein: ASSLNWRGGGVETDTQY

V gene: TRBV6-1
clone size: -
J gene: TRBJ2-5
CDR3 protein: ASSESRPSGETQY

V gene: TRBV4-1
clone size: -
J gene: TRBJ1-1
CDR3 protein: ASSQAQTRNTEAF

V gene: TRBV5-4
clone size: once
J gene: TRBJ1-2
CDR3 protein: ASRGEEGYT

V gene: TRBV5-5
clone size: once
J gene: TRBJ1-3
CDR3 protein: ASSFLSPSGNTIY

V gene: TRBV9
clone size: once
J gene: TRBJ1-4
CDR3 protein: ASSVGQGSPNEKLF

V gene: TRBV6-1
clone size: -
J gene: TRBJ1-2
CDR3 protein: ASSEVRKGDRNYGYT

V gene: TRBV7-8
clone size: -
J gene: TRBJ2-7
CDR3 protein: ASSSRTSSPYEQY

V gene: TRBV27
clone size: -
J gene: TRBJ2-1
CDR3 protein: ASSLAASGYNEQF

V gene: TRBV10-2
clone size: -
J gene: TRBJ2-7
CDR3 protein: ASSESDSGGYEQY

V gene: TRBV7-2
clone size: -
J gene: TRBJ2-5
CDR3 protein: ASSFSSAVEQETQY

V gene: TRBV2
clone size: -
J gene: TRBJ1-5
CDR3 protein: ASSPGAYNQPQH

V gene: TRBV7-6
clone size: few
J gene: TRBJ1-1
CDR3 protein: ASSTTRDRANTEAF

V gene: TRBV2
clone size: -
J gene: TRBJ1-1
CDR3 protein: ASKKEDRGSSEAF

V gene: TRBV5-5
clone size: medium-sized
J gene: TRBJ1-3
CDR3 protein: ASRRSPGQGSGNTIY

V gene: TRBV5-1
clone size: -
J gene: TRBJ1-3
CDR3 protein: ASTPDREPNTIY

V gene: TRBV21-1
clone size: -
J gene: TRBJ1-5
CDR3 protein: ASSKDRGYSNQPQH

V gene: TRBV6-1
clone size: once
J gene: TRBJ2-7
CDR3 protein: ASSEVPGQAYEQY

V gene: TRBV9
clone size: -
J gene: TRBJ1-1
CDR3 protein: ASSPSGGVNTEAF

V gene: TRBV5-5
clone size: -
J gene: TRBJ2-7
CDR3 protein: ASSLVSGVYEQY

V gene: TRBV19
clone size: once
J gene: TRBJ1-5
CDR3 protein: ATRPRDSVLGLLISRDQPQH

V gene: TRBV5-4
clone size: -
J gene: TRBJ2-2
CDR3 protein: ASSLHPSNTGELF

V gene: TRBV18
clone size: -
J gene: TRBJ1-4
CDR3 protein: ASSKRGVVNEKLF

V gene: TRBV27
clone size: -
J gene: TRBJ2-7
CDR3 protein: ASSEGREGLLSEQY

V gene: TRBV21-1
clone size: -
J gene: TRBJ1-1
CDR3 protein: ASSKNLNTEAF

V gene: TRBV5-1
clone size: -
J gene: TRBJ2-3
CDR3 protein: ASSASQGALHFTDTQY

V gene: TRBV15
clone size: -
J gene: TRBJ2-7
CDR3 protein: ATSRVRQGNYEQY

V gene: TRBV5-1
clone size: -
J gene: TRBJ1-1
CDR3 protein: ASSLEQGEGDTEAF

V gene: TRBV28
clone size: -
J gene: TRBJ2-7
CDR3 protein: ASSTGGLRYEQY

V gene: TRBV19
clone size: once
J gene: TRBJ2-3
CDR3 protein: ASSAITGIRRDTQY

V gene: TRBV7-9
clone size: -
J gene: TRBJ2-7
CDR3 protein: ASSSSGSPGY